This T cell receptor beta chain is drawn from a study of blood T cell repertoires in COVID-19. Study details: The samples span acute and convalescent COVID-19 from the United States, Italy and Spain. From T cells, B-cell-depleted T cells, or PBMCs came the material, which was cDNA or gDNA.

Germline V gene sequence: CDR1 SGHRS, CDR2 YFSETQ. The V segment lost 4 bases and the J segment 8 bases; nucleotides outside the gene matches: 4. The CDR3 length is 12 residues. In the original processing: Estimated nucleated cell counts came from reference gene primer amplification. The data were produced by immunoSEQ multiplex PCR, yet TCRdb's version contains in-frame clones alone and is incomplete. The V and J calls and clone size are taken from that table; D and trimming were inferred from the DNA. Among about 200,000 clones listed, approximately 82% were seen once. The chain recombines TRBV5-1 with TRBJ1-2, with TRBD1 matching over 8 bases. Sequenced material: peripheral blood. This TCR derives from a human donor with acute or convalescent COVID-19. The donor label of this sample is uncertain. The CDR3 reads CASSRTGLGYTF. The CDR3 nucleotides read TGCGCCAGCAGCCGGACAGGGTTGGGCTACACCTTC.